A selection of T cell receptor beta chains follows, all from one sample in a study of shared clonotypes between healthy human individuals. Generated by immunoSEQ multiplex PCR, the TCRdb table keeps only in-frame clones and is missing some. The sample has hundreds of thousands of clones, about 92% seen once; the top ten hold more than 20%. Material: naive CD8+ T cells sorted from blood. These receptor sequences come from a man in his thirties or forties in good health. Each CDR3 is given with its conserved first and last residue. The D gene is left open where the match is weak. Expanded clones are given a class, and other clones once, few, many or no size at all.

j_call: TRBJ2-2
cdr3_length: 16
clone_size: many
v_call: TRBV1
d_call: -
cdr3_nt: TGCACCAGCAGCCAGACTAGCGGGAGAAACACCGGGGAGCTGTTTTTT
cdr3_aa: CTSSQTSGRNTGELFF

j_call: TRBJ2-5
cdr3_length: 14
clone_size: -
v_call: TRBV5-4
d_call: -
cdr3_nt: TGTGCCAGCAGCCCCTCCGACGGCTGGCAGACCCAGTACTTC
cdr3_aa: CASSPSDGWQTQYF

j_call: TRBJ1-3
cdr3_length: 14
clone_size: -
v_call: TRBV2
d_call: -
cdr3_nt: TGTGCCAGCAGTGAGGTCTTCTCTGGAAACACCATATATTTT
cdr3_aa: CASSEVFSGNTIYF

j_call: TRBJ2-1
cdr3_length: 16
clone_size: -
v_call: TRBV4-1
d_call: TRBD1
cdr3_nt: TGCGCCAGCACCCACAGGGGGACACCTACCTACAATGAGCAGTTCTTC
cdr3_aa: CASTHRGTPTYNEQFF

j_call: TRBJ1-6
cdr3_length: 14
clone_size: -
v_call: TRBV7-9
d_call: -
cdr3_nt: TGTGCCAGCAGCTTTCAGGGTAGTGGTTCACCCCTCCACTTT
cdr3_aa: CASSFQGSGSPLHF

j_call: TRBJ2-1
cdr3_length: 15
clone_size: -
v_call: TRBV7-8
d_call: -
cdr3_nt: TGTGCCAGCAGTCCGTTGGGGGACTCCTACAATGAGCAGTTCTTC
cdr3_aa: CASSPLGDSYNEQFF

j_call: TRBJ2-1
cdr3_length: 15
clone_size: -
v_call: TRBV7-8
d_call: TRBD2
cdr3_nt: TGTGCCAGCAGCTCGAGAAGGACTAGCGACGATGAGCAGTTCTTC
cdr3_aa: CASSSRRTSDDEQFF

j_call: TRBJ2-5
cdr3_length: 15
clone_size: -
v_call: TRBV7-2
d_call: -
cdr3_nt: TGTGCCAGCAGCTTAGCCTCGCCGCCGCCAGAGACCCAGTACTTC
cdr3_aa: CASSLASPPPETQYF

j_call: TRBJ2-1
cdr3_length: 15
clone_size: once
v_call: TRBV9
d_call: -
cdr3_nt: TGTGCCAGCAGCGTAATAGGAGGTACCTACAATGAGCAGTTCTTC
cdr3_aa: CASSVIGGTYNEQFF

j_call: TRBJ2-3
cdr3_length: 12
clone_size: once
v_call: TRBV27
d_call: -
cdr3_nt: TGTGCCAGCAGGTTCGCCCCAGATACGCAGTATTTT
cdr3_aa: CASRFAPDTQYF

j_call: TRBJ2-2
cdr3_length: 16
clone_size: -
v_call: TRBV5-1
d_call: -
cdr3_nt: TGCGCCAGCAGCCAGCCGGGCGGGGCGTGGTCCGGGGAGCTGTTTTTT
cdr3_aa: CASSQPGGAWSGELFF

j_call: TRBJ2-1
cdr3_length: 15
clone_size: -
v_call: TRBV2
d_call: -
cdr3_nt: TGTGCCAGCAGCCCCCAGGGTGTTGGCTACAATGAGCAGTTCTTC
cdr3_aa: CASSPQGVGYNEQFF

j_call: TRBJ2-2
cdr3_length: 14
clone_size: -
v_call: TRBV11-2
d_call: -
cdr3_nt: TGTGCCAGCAGCCGGATTGGCGGGACCGGGGAGCTGTTTTTT
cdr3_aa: CASSRIGGTGELFF

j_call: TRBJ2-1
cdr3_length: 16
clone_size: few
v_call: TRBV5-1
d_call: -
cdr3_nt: TGCGCCAGCAGCTTGGTTAGCCACTTAACCTACAATGAGCAGTTCTTC
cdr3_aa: CASSLVSHLTYNEQFF

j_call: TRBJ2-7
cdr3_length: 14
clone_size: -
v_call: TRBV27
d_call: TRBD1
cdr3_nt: TGTGCCAGCGTTGCCGGGACAGGGTTATACGAGCAGTACTTC
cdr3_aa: CASVAGTGLYEQYF

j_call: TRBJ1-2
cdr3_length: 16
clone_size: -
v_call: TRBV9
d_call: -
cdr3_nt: TGTGCCAGCAGCGTCAACTCAGGAAAAGCTAACTATGGCTACACCTTC
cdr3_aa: CASSVNSGKANYGYTF

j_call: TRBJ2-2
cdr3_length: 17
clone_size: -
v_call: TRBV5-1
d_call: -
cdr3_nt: TGCGCCAGCAGCTTGGAACTGTCTCAGGCTGAAACCGGGGAGCTGTTTTTT
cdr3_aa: CASSLELSQAETGELFF

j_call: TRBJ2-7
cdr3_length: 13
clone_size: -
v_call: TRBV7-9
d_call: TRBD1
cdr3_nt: TGTGCCAGCAGCCCCGACCCCGGACAGGATGAGTACTTC
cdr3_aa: CASSPDPGQDEYF

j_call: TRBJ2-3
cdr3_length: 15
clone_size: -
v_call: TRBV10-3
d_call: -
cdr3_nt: TGTGCCATCAAGGAGACCGGCAGTAGCACAGATACGCAGTATTTT
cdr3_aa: CAIKETGSSTDTQYF

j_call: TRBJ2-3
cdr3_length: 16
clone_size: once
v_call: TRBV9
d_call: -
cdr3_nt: TGTGCCAGCAGCCCCCAGGGAGCATTGACGGCAGATACGCAGTATTTT
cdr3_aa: CASSPQGALTADTQYF

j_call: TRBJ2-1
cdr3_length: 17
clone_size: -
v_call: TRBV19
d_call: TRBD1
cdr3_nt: TGTGCCAGTAGTAGGGAGCCCGGGACAGGGCCCTACAATGAGCAGTTCTTC
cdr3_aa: CASSREPGTGPYNEQFF

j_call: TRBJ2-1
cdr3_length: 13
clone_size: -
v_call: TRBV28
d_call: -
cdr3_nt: TGTGCCAGCAGTTTAGGTTCGTCGCCTGAGCAGTTCTTC
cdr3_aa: CASSLGSSPEQFF

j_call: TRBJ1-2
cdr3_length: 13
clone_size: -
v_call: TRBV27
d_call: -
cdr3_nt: TGTGCCAGCAGGAACCGGCCCCGGGGTGGCTACACCTTC
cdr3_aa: CASRNRPRGGYTF

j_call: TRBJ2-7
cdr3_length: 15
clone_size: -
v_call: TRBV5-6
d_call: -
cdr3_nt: TGTGCCAGCAGCTTCCCGTTGGGGGCGAACTACGAGCAGTACTTC
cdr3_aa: CASSFPLGANYEQYF

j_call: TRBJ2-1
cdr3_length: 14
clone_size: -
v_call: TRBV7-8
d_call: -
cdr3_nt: TGTGCCAGCAGCTTACCCCGGGACGTCTATGAGCAGTTCTTC
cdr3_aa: CASSLPRDVYEQFF

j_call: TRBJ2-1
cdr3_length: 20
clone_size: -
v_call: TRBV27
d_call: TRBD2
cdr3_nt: TGTGCCAGCAGTTTAACGGGCGTGACTAGCGGGAGGGCTATTTACAATGAGCAGTTCTTC
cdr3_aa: CASSLTGVTSGRAIYNEQFF

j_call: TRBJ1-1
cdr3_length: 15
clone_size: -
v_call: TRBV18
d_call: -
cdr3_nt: TGTGCCAGCTCACCACCGGCGGGTTTGAGCACTGAAGCTTTCTTT
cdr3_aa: CASSPPAGLSTEAFF

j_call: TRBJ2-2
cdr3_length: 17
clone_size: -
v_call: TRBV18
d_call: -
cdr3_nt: TGTGCCAGCTCACCACCGGGCAGGGTTATTAACACCGGGGAGCTGTTTTTT
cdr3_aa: CASSPPGRVINTGELFF

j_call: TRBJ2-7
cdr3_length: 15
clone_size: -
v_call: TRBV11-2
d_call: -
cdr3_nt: TGTGCCAGCAGCGGCCGGGCCGTACTCTCCTACGAGCAGTACTTC
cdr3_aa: CASSGRAVLSYEQYF

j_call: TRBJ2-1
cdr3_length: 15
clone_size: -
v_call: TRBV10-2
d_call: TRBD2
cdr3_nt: TGCGCCAGCAGACAACTAGCGGGAGCCTACAATGAGCAGTTCTTC
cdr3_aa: CASRQLAGAYNEQFF

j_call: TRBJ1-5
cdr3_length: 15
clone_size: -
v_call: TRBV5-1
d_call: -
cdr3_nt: TGCGCCAGCAGCCCGTACCCTGATAGCAATCAGCCCCAGCATTTT
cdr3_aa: CASSPYPDSNQPQHF

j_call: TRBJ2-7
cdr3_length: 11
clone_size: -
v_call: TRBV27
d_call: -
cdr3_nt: TGTGCCAGCAAACAGGGCCACGAGCAGTACTTC
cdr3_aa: CASKQGHEQYF

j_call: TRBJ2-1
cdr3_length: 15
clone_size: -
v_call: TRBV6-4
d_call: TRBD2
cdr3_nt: TGTGCCAGCAGTGCAGGGACTAGCGGGATAGATGAGCAGTTCTTC
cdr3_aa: CASSAGTSGIDEQFF

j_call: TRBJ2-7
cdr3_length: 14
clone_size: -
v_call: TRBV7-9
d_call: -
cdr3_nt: TGTGCCAGCAGCCCCCGGGACAAGACCTACGAGCAGTACTTC
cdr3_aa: CASSPRDKTYEQYF

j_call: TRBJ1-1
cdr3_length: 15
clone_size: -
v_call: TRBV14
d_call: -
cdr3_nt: TGTGCCAGCAGCCAAGGCGCGGGCGTGAACACTGAAGCTTTCTTT
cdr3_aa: CASSQGAGVNTEAFF

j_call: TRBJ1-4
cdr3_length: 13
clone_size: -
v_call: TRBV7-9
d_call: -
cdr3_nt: TGTGCCAGCAGGCTACAGGGAAATGAAAAACTGTTTTTT
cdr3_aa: CASRLQGNEKLFF

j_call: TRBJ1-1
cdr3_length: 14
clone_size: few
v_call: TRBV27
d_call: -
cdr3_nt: TGTGCCAGCAGTTTCCTTCCCGGGAGCACTGAAGCTTTCTTT
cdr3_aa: CASSFLPGSTEAFF

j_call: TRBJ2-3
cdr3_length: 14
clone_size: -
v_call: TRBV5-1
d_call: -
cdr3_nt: TGCGCCAGCAGCTTGGTGGGGGCCACAGATACGCAGTATTTT
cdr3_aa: CASSLVGATDTQYF

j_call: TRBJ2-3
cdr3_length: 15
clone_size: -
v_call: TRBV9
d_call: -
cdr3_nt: TGTGCCAGCAGCCCCCAGCAGAGCCCCACAGATACGCAGTATTTT
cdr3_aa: CASSPQQSPTDTQYF

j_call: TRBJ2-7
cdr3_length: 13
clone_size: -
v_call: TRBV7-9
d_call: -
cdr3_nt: TGTGCCAGCAGCTTAGTGGGGGGCTACGAGCAGTACTTC
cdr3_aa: CASSLVGGYEQYF

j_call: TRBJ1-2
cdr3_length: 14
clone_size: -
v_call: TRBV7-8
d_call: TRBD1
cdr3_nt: TGTGCCAGCAGGGGGCAGGGGGCGCACTATGGCTACACCTTC
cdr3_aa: CASRGQGAHYGYTF

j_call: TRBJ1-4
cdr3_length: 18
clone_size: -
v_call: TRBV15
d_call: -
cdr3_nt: TGTGCCACCAGTAAGGGGTACGGGTTGGGGGCAACTAATGAAAAACTGTTTTTT
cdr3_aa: CATSKGYGLGATNEKLFF

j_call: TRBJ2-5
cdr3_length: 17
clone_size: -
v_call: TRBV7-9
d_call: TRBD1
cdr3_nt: TGTGCCAGCAATCATAGGGGCGAGACAGGGAGATTTGGGACCCAGTACTTC
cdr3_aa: CASNHRGETGRFGTQYF

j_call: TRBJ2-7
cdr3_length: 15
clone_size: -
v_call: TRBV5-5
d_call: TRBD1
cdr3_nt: TGTGCCAGCAGCTGGACAGGCGCCGGGGTTTACGAGCAGTACTTC
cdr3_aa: CASSWTGAGVYEQYF

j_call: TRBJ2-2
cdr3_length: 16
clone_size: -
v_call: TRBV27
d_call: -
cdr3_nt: TGTGCCAGCAGGATAGGGCGAATTACGAACACCGGGGAGCTGTTTTTT
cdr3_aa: CASRIGRITNTGELFF

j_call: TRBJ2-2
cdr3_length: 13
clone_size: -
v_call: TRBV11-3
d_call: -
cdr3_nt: TGTGCCAGCAGCTTAGAGGGATCCGGGGAGCTGTTTTTT
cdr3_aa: CASSLEGSGELFF

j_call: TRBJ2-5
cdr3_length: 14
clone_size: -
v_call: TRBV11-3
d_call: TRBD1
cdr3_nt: TGTGCCAGCAGCTTGGACAGGGGTGAAGAGACCCAGTACTTC
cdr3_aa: CASSLDRGEETQYF

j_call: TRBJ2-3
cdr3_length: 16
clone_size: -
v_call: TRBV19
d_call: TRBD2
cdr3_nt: TGTGCCAGTAGTATCGGGACTAGCCCCTTTCCAGATACGCAGTATTTT
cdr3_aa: CASSIGTSPFPDTQYF